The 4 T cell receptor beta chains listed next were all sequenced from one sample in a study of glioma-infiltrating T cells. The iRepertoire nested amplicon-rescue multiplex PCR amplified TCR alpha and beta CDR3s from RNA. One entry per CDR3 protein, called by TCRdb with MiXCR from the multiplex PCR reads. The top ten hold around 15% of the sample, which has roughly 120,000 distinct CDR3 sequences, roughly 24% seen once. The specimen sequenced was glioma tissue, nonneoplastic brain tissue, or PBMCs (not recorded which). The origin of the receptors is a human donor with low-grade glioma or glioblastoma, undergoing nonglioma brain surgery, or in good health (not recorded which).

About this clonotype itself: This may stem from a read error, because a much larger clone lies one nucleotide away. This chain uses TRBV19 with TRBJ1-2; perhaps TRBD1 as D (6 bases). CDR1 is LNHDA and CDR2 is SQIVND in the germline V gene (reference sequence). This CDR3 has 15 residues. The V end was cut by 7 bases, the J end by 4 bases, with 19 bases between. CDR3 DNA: TGTGCCAGTATTATCCTGATCAGGGGTGGCTATGGCTACACCTTC. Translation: CASIILIRGGYGYTF.

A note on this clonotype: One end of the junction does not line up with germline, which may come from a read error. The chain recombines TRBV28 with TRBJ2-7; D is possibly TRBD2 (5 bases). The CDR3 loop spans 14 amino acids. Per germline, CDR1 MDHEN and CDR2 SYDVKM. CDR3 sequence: CARRPGVLSSAPSF. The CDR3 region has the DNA TGTGCCCGCCGCCCCGGGGTTCTCTCCTCCGCGCCGTCCTTC. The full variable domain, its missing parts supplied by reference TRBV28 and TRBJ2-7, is DVKVTQSSRYLVKRTGEKVFLECVQDMDHENMFWYRQDPGLGLRLIYFSYDVKMKEKGDIPEGYSVSREKKERFSLILESASTNQTSMYLCARRPGVLSSAPSFGPGTRLTVT.

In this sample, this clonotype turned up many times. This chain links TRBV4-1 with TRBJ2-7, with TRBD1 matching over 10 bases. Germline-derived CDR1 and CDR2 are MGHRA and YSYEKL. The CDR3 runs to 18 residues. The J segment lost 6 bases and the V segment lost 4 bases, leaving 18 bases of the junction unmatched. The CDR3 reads CASSRMSPSGTGVAEQYF. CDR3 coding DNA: TGCGCCAGCAGCCGAATGTCTCCTTCCGGGACAGGGGTCGCCGAGCAGTACTTC.

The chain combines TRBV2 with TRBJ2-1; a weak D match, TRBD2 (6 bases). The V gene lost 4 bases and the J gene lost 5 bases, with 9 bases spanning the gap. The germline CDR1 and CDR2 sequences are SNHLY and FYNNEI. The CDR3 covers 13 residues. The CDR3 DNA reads TGTGCCAGCAGTGGGAGGGCGAACAATGAGCAGTTCTTC. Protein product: CASSGRANNEQFF.